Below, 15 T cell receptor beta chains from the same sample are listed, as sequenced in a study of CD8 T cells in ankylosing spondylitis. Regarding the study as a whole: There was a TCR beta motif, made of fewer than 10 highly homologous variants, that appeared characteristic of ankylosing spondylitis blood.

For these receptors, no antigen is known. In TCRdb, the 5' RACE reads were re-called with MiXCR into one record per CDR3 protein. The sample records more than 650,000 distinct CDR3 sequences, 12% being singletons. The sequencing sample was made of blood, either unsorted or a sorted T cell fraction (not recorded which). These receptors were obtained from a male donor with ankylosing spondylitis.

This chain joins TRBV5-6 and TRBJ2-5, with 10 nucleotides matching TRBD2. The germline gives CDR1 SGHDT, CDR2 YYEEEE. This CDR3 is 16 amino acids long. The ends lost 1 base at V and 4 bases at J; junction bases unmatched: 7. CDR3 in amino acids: CASSLSPTSGTETQYF. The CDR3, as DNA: TGTGCCAGCAGCTTGTCGCCCACTAGCGGGACAGAGACCCAGTACTTC.

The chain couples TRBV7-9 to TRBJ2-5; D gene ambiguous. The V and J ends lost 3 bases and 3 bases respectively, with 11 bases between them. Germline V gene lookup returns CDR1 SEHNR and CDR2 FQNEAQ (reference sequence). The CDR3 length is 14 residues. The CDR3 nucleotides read TGTGCCAGCAGCTTGACACAGAGCGAAGAGACCCAGTACTTC. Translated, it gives CASSLTQSEETQYF.

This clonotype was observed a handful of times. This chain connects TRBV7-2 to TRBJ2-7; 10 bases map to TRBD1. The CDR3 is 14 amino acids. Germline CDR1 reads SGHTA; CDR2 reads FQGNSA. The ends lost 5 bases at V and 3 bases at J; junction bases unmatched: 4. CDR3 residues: CASSTGQGIYEQYF. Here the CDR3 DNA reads TGTGCCAGCAGCACGGGACAGGGGATCTACGAGCAGTACTTC. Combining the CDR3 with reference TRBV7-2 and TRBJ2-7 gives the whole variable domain GAGVSQSPSNKVTEKGKDVELRCDPISGHTALYWYRQSLGQGLEFLIYFQGNSAPDKSGLPSDRFSAERTGGSVSTLTIQRTQQEDSAVYLCASSTGQGIYEQYFGPGTRLTVT.

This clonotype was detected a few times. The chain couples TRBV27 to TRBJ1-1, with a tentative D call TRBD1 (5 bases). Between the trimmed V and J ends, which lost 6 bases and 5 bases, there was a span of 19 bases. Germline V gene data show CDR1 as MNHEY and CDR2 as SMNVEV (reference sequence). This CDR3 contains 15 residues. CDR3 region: CASSSGTLEGTEAFF. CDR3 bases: TGTGCCAGCAGCTCCGGGACCCTAGAAGGGACTGAAGCTTTCTTT.

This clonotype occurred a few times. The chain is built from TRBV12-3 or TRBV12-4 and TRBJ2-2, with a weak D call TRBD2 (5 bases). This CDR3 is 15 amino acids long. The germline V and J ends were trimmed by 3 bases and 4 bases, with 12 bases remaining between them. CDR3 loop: CASSFYEGGTGELFF. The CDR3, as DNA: TGTGCCAGCAGTTTTTATGAGGGCGGCACCGGGGAGCTGTTTTTT.

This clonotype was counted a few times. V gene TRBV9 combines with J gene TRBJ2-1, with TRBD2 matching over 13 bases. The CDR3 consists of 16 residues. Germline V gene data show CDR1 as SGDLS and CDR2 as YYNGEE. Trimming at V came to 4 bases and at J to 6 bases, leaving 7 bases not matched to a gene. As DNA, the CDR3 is TGTGCCAGCAGCCCGAGCGGACTAGCGGGGGTCAATGAGCAGTTCTTC. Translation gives CASSPSGLAGVNEQFF. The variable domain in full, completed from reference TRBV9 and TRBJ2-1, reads DSGVTQTPKHLITATGQRVTLRCSPRSGDLSVYWYQQSLDQGLQFLIQYYNGEERAKGNILERFSAQQFPDLHSELNLSSLELGDSALYFCASSPSGLAGVNEQFFGPGTRLTVL.

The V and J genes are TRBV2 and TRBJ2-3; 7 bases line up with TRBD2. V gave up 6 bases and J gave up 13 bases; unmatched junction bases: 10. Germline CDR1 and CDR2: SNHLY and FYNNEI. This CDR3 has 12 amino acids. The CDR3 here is CASSPGLGIEYF. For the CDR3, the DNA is TGTGCCAGCAGCCCCGGACTAGGGATCGAGTATTTT.

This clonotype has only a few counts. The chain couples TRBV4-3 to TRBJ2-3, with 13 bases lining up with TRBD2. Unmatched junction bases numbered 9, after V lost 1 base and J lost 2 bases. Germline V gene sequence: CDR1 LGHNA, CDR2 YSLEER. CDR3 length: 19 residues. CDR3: CASSQAALAGGIPTDTQYF. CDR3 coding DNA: TGCGCCAGCAGCCAAGCGGCACTAGCGGGAGGGATCCCCACAGATACGCAGTATTTT.

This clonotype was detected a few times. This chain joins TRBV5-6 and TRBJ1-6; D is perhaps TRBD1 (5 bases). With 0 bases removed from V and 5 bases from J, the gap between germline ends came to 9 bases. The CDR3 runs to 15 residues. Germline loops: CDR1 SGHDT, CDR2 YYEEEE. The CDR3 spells CASSLEGAHNSPLHF. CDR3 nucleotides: TGTGCCAGCAGCTTGGAAGGGGCTCATAATTCACCCCTCCACTTT.

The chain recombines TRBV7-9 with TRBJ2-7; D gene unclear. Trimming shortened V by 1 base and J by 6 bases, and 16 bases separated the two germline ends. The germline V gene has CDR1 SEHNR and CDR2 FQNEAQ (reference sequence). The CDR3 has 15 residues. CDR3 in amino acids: CASSLGEPQSGEQYF. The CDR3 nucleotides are TGTGCCAGCAGCTTAGGGGAACCTCAGAGTGGCGAGCAGTACTTC.

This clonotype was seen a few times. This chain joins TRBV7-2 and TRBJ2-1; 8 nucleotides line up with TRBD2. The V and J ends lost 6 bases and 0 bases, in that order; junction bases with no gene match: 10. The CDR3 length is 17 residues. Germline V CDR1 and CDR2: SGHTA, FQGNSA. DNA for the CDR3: TGTGCCAGCAGGCCTACTAGCGGACTTAGCTCCTACAATGAGCAGTTCTTC. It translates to CASRPTSGLSSYNEQFF.

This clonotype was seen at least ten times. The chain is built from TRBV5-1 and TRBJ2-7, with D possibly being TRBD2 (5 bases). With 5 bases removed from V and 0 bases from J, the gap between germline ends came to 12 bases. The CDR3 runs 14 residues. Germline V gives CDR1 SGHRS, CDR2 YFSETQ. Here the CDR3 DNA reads TGCGCCAGCAGAGAGGGCCCCAGCTCCTACGAGCAGTACTTC. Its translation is CASREGPSSYEQYF.

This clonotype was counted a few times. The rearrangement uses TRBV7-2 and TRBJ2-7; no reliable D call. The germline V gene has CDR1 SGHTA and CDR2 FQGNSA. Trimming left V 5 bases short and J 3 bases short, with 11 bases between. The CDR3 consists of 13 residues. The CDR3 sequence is CASSRYLNYEQYF. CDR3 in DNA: TGTGCCAGCAGCCGATATCTGAACTACGAGCAGTACTTC.

The CDR3, as DNA: TGCAGTGCTCCTGACACGGCGGCAGATACGCAGTATTTT. It codes for CSAPDTAADTQYF. The chain carries TRBV20-1 and TRBJ2-3; D remains ambiguous. The CDR3 runs 13 residues. Looked up from germline, CDR1 is DFQATT and CDR2 is SNEGSKA (reference sequence). V dropped 5 bases and J dropped 4 bases, with 13 bases sitting between them.

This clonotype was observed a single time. CDR3 sequence (DNA): TGTGCCAGCAGCTTAGCAGGGGCCCCTACTATGGAGCAGTACTTC. This translates into CASSLAGAPTMEQYF. The chain combines TRBV7-9 with TRBJ2-7, with D maybe TRBD1 (5 bases). The CDR3 runs 15 residues. Germline assignment: CDR1 SEHNR and CDR2 FQNEAQ (reference sequence). Trimming removed 0 bases at V and 7 bases at J, with 16 bases between.